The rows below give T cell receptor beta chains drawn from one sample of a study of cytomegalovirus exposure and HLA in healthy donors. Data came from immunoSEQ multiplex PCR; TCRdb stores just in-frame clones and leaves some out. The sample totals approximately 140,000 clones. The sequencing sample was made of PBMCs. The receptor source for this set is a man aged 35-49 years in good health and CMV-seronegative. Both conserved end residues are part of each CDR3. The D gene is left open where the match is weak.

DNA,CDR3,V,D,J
TGTGCCAGCAGTGGTACCGGGACAGACATCACAGATACGCAGTATTTT,CASSGTGTDITDTQYF,TRBV28,TRBD1,TRBJ2-3
TGTGCCACGCAGGGGAGCAACGAGCAGTACTTC,CATQGSNEQYF,TRBV7-9,NA,TRBJ2-7
TGTGCCATCAGTGAAAACAGTATCATAGCTTTCTTT,CAISENSIIAFF,TRBV10-3,NA,TRBJ1-1
TGTGCCACCAGGGCATCCTACAATGAGCAGTTCTTC,CATRASYNEQFF,TRBV15,NA,TRBJ2-1
TGTGCCAGCAGCTCGAGGGGGGGGATCATTCAGTACTTC,CASSSRGGIIQYF,TRBV7-8,NA,TRBJ2-4
TGTGCCAGCAGTTCCCAAGCGGGGGTGCCGTACTTC,CASSSQAGVPYF,TRBV6-5,TRBD2,TRBJ2-7
TGTGCCAGCAGTTCGAAGGAGGCCCTCCACTTT,CASSSKEALHF,TRBV2,NA,TRBJ1-6
TGTGCCAGCAGCTCCATAGCGGGGGGCCCTCAGCGTACGCAGTATTTT,CASSSIAGGPQRTQYF,TRBV7-6,TRBD2,TRBJ2-3
TGTGCCAGCAGCTTGGCTACAGGGGGGGACACTGAAGCTTTCTTT,CASSLATGGDTEAFF,TRBV5-4,TRBD1,TRBJ1-1
TGTGCCAGCAGACCAGGGGATGAGCAGTTCTTC,CASRPGDEQFF,TRBV2,NA,TRBJ2-1
TGCAGCGTTGACCCCTCCGGGACAGGGGAACGCGAGCAGTACTTC,CSVDPSGTGEREQYF,TRBV29-1,TRBD1,TRBJ2-7
TGCGCCAGCAGCTTAGGACAGGGTTTCTCCCCCCTCCACTTT,CASSLGQGFSPLHF,TRBV5-1,TRBD1,TRBJ1-6
TGTGCCAGCAACTTGGTTCCGGGTTTTATTACTGAAGCTTTCTTT,CASNLVPGFITEAFF,TRBV7-9,NA,TRBJ1-1
TGTGCCAGCAGCTTAGCGGGGGGGCTGAACACTGAAGCTTTCTTT,CASSLAGGLNTEAFF,TRBV7-2,NA,TRBJ1-1
TGTGCCAGCAGCTGGGGTGGGGCTAGCGGGGGGGCACCCGATACGCAGTATTTT,CASSWGGASGGAPDTQYF,TRBV7-2,TRBD2,TRBJ2-3
TGTGCCACCAGCATTCCTAGCGGTAACACCGGGGAGCTGTTTTTT,CATSIPSGNTGELFF,TRBV15,TRBD2,TRBJ2-2
TGTGCCAGCAGTTCCGGACTGGGGGCCTCTGGGGCCAACGTCCTGACTTTC,CASSSGLGASGANVLTF,TRBV27,NA,TRBJ2-6
TGCGCCAGCAGCTTGGAGTCCGAGCAGTACTTC,CASSLESEQYF,TRBV5-1,NA,TRBJ2-7
TGTGCCAGCAGCCAAGATAGGGACAGGGGGTACTATGGCTACACCTTC,CASSQDRDRGYYGYTF,TRBV4-2,TRBD1,TRBJ1-2
TGTGCCAGCAGCTTGCGACGTCCCGGGACAGGGGGCTATTCACCCCTCCACTTT,CASSLRRPGTGGYSPLHF,TRBV7-9,TRBD1,TRBJ1-6
TGTGCCAGCAGCCCTAAGTGGGGGGCTAATGAAAAACTGTTTTTT,CASSPKWGANEKLFF,TRBV9,NA,TRBJ1-4
TGCGCCAGCAGCTCCTTCTACGAGCAGTACTTC,CASSSFYEQYF,TRBV5-1,NA,TRBJ2-7
TGTGCCAGCAGCCAAGATCTTCGTAACAGAGCCTATGGCTACACCTTC,CASSQDLRNRAYGYTF,TRBV4-2,NA,TRBJ1-2
TGTGCCAGCAGCCGCGGACAGGGAGGAGACGAGCAGTACTTC,CASSRGQGGDEQYF,TRBV7-6,TRBD1,TRBJ2-7
TGTGCCAGCCAATCCGGGACAGGGCACGAGCAGTACTTC,CASQSGTGHEQYF,TRBV27,TRBD1,TRBJ2-7
TGCGCCAGCAGTCAACGGGGGGGCCCTGAGCAGTTCTTC,CASSQRGGPEQFF,TRBV4-1,TRBD2,TRBJ2-1
TGTGCCAGCGGTGGTGGCGGGGGGCCTGGGGAGCAGTTCTTC,CASGGGGGPGEQFF,TRBV11-2,TRBD2,TRBJ2-1
TGTGCCAGCAGTTCGGACAGGGTGGCGGGAAACACCATATATTTT,CASSSDRVAGNTIYF,TRBV2,TRBD1,TRBJ1-3
TGTGCCAGCAGCCACCTTAGCGGGGGGCGGGGCGATGAGCAGTTCTTC,CASSHLSGGRGDEQFF,TRBV4-2,TRBD2,TRBJ2-1
TGCGCCAGCAGCTTGGTCTCTTACACCGGGGAGCTGTTTTTT,CASSLVSYTGELFF,TRBV5-1,NA,TRBJ2-2
TGTGCCAGCAGCTTGTATCAGACTTCAGCCTACGAGCAGTACTTC,CASSLYQTSAYEQYF,TRBV5-6,NA,TRBJ2-7
TGTGCCAGCAGCTTAGAGGCCAGGGGGCTCACAGATACGCAGTATTTT,CASSLEARGLTDTQYF,TRBV11-2,TRBD1,TRBJ2-3
TGCAGTGCTACCGGCGGCTACGAGCAGTACTTC,CSATGGYEQYF,TRBV20-1,NA,TRBJ2-7
TGCGCCAGCAGCTTACTAGAGGCGGGGTCCTACGAGCAGTACTTC,CASSLLEAGSYEQYF,TRBV5-1,NA,TRBJ2-7